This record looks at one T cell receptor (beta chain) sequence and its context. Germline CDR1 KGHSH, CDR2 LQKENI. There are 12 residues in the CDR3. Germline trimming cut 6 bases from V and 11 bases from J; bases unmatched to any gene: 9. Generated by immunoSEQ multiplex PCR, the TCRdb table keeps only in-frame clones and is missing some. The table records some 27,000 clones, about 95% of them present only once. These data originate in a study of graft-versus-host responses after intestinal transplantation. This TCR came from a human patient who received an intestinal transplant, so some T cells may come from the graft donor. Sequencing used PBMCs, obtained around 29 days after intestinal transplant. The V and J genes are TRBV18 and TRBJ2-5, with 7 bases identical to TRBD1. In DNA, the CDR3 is TGTGCCAGCTCTCAAAACAGGGGTGAGCAGTACTTC. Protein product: CASSQNRGEQYF. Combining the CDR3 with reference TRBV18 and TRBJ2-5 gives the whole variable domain NAGVMQNPRHLVRRRGQEARLRCSPMKGHSHVYWYRQLPEEGLKFMVYLQKENIIDESGMPKERFSAEFPKEGPSILRIQQVVRGDSAAYFCASSQNRGEQYFGPGTRLLVL.